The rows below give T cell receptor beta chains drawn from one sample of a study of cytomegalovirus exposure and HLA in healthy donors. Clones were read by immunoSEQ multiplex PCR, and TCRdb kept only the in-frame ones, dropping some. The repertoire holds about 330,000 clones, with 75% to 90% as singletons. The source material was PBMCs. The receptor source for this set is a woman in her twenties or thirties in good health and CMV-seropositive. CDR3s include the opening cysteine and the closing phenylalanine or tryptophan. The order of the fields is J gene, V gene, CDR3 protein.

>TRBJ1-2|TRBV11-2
CASSFRPDRQGGGYTF
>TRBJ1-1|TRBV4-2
CASSQEQGTNTEAFF
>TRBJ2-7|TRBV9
CASSPWLAVAPYEQYF
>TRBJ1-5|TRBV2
CASSVTGTINQPQHF
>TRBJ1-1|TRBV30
CAWSVLRVSAWAFF
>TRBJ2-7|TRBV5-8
CASSLIAYEQYF
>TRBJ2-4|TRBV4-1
CASSQTSGGDIQYF
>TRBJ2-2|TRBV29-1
CSVWRTDTGELFF
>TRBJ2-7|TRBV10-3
CAISDRLNYEQYF
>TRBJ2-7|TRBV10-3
CAISRTDAYEQYF
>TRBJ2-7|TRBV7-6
CASSLVSRGSVHEQYF
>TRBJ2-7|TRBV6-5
CASSRDRGTYEQYF
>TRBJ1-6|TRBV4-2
CASSQASDTSYNSPLHF
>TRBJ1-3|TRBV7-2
CASSLRRGHIYF
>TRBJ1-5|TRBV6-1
CASSEQDLGSQPQHF
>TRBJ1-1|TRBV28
CASTSGGSPNTEAFF
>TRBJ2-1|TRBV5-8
CASSLEGGQFF
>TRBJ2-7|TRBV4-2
CASSQGTGGPYEQYF
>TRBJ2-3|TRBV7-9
CASSPPSPTTSSAGDTQYF